Following are 7 T cell receptor beta chains from one sample sequenced in a study of cytomegalovirus exposure and HLA in healthy donors. A multiplex PCR was run with 60 Vbeta primers and 13 Jbeta primers. This table comes from immunoSEQ multiplex PCR, and its TCRdb copy is limited to in-frame clones, with some not included. In the table there are roughly 150,000 clones, 75% of which are singletons. The specimen was PBMCs. These receptors were obtained from a man in his late teens or twenties in good health and CMV-seropositive.

The chain is built from TRBV9 and TRBJ2-1, with 7 nucleotides matching TRBD1. Trimming took 5 bases from V and 7 from J; bases not matched to a gene: 12. CDR1 SGDLS and CDR2 YYNGEE come from the germline V gene. The CDR3 contains 15 residues. The CDR3, as DNA: TGTGCCAGCAGTACCTTGAGGGGGCGCGAAAATGAGCAGTTCTTC. Translation gives CASSTLRGRENEQFF. Filled out from reference TRBV9 and TRBJ2-1, the complete variable domain reads DSGVTQTPKHLITATGQRVTLRCSPRSGDLSVYWYQQSLDQGLQFLIQYYNGEERAKGNILERFSAQQFPDLHSELNLSSLELGDSALYFCASSTLRGRENEQFFGPGTRLTVL.

This clone was counted between two and nine times. The chain couples TRBV28 to TRBJ2-5; 9 nucleotides agree with TRBD2. The CDR3 length is 17 residues. V dropped 5 bases and J dropped 5; count of bases not matched to a gene: 15. Germline V gene sequence: CDR1 MDHEN, CDR2 SYDVKM. The CDR3 loop reads CASSPGLAPGGVETQYF. Written as DNA, the CDR3 is TGTGCCAGCAGTCCCGGACTAGCGCCCGGAGGGGTGGAGACCCAGTACTTC. The entire variable domain, with the rest obtained from reference TRBV28 and TRBJ2-5, is as follows: DVKVTQSSRYLVKRTGEKVFLECVQDMDHENMFWYRQDPGLGLRLIYFSYDVKMKEKGDIPEGYSVSREKKERFSLILESASTNQTSMYLCASSPGLAPGGVETQYFGPGTRLLVL.

The chain combines TRBV28 with TRBJ2-3; possibly TRBD1 for D (6 bases). V lost 4 bases, J lost 4 bases, and 15 bases lay in between. The CDR3 totals 15 residues. Germline loops: CDR1 MDHEN, CDR2 SYDVKM. DNA of the CDR3: TGTGCCAGCAGTTCCCCAATGGGGGCTCCAGATACGCAGTATTTT. This sequence encodes CASSSPMGAPDTQYF.

This clone was seen only a few times. The CDR3 DNA sequence: TGCAGCGCAGGATCCGAGACCTACACCTTC. Amino acids: CSAGSETYTF. This chain joins TRBV29-1 and TRBJ1-2; D is undetermined. The CDR3 is made up of 10 amino acids. Trimming took 7 bases from V and 10 from J, leaving 13 bases between them. Germline values: CDR1 SQVTM, CDR2 ANQGSEA.

This chain links TRBV7-2 with TRBJ2-3; no firm D call. Germline assignment: CDR1 SGHTA and CDR2 FQGNSA. Trimming took 4 bases from V and 1 from J, leaving 9 bases between them. The CDR3 runs 14 residues. CDR3 amino acids: CASSSILGTDTQYF. The CDR3 bases are TGTGCCAGCAGCTCCATCTTAGGCACAGATACGCAGTATTTT.

The V call is TRBV27, the J call TRBJ1-1; D remains unclear. Germline CDR1 is MNHEY and CDR2 is SMNVEV (reference sequence). Trimming left V 6 bases short and J 0 bases short, with 8 bases between. There are 13 residues in the CDR3. CDR3 amino acids: CASRYTVNTEAFF. The CDR3 nucleotides are TGTGCCAGCAGATATACAGTGAACACTGAAGCTTTCTTT.

This clone was observed a few times. The chain couples TRBV4-1 to TRBJ2-7, with D possibly being TRBD1 (5 bases). Trimming took off 1 base at V and 5 bases at J, with 12 bases between the two ends. Germline CDR1 is MGHRA and CDR2 is YSYEKL. This CDR3 has 14 residues. The CDR3 loop is CASSQAGRPDEQYF. The CDR3 DNA reads TGCGCCAGCAGCCAAGCAGGGCGTCCGGACGAGCAGTACTTC.